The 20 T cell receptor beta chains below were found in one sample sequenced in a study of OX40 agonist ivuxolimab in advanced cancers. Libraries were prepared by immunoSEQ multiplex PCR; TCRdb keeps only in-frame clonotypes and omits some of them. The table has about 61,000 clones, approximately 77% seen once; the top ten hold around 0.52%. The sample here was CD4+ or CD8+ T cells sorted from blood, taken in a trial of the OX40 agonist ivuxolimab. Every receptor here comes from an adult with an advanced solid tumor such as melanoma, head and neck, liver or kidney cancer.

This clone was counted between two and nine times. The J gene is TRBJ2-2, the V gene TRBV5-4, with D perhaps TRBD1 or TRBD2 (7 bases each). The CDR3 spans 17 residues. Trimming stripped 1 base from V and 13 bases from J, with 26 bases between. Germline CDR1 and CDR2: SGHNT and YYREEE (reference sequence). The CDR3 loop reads CASSLLTLTGNSGGLFF. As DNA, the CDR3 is TGTGCCAGCAGCTTGTTGACCCTGACAGGGAATTCGGGAGGGCTGTTTTTT. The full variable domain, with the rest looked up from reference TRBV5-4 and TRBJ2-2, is ETGVTQSPTHLIKTRGQQVTLRCSSQSGHNTVSWYQQALGQGPQFIFQYYREEENGRGNFPPRFSGLQFPNYSSELNVNALELDDSALYLCASSLLTLTGNSGGLFFGEGSRLTVL.

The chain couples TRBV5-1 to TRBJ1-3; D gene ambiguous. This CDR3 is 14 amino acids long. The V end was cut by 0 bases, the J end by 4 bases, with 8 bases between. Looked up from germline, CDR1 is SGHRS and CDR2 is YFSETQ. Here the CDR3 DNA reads TGCGCCAGCAGCTTGGGGACTGGGGGAAACACCATATATTTT. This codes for CASSLGTGGNTIYF.

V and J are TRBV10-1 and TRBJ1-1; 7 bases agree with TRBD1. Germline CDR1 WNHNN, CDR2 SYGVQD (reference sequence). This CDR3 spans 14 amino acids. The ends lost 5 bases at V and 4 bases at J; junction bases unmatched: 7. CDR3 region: CASSPGTESTEAFF. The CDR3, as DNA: TGCGCCAGCAGTCCCGGGACAGAGAGCACTGAAGCTTTCTTT.

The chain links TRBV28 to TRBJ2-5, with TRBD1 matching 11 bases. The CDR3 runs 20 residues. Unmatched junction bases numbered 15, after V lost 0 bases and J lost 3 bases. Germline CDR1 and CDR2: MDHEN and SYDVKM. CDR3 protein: CASSLWARTGGRLIKETQYF. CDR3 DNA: TGTGCCAGCAGTTTATGGGCGAGGACAGGGGGCCGCCTAATTAAAGAGACCCAGTACTTC.

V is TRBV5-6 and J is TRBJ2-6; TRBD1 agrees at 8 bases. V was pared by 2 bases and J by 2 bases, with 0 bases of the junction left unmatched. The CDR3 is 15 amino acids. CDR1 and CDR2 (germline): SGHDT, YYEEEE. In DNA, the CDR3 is TGTGCCAGCAGCTTACAGGGGGCTGGGGCCAACGTCCTGACTTTC. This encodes CASSLQGAGANVLTF. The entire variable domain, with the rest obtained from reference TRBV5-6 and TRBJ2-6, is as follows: DAGVTQSPTHLIKTRGQQVTLRCSPKSGHDTVSWYQQALGQGPQFIFQYYEEEERQRGNFPDRFSGHQFPNYSSELNVNALLLGDSALYLCASSLQGAGANVLTFGAGSRLTVL.

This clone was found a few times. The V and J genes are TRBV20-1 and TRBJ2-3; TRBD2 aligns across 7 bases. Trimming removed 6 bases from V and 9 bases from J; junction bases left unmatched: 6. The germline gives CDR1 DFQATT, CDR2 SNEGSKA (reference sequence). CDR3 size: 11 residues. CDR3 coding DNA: TGCAGTGCGGGGAGGGGAGGAACGCAGTATTTT. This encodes CSAGRGGTQYF.

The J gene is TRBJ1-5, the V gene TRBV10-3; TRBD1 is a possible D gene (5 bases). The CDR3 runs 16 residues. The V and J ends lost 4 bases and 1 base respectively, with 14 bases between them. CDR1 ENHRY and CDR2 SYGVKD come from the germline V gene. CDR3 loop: CAISANLRDSNQPQHF. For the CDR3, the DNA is TGTGCCATCAGTGCCAACCTCCGGGACAGCAATCAGCCCCAGCATTTT.

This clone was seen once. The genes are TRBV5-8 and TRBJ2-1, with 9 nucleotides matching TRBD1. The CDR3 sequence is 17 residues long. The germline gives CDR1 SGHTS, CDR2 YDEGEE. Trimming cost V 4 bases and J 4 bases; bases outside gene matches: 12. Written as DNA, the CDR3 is TGTGCCAGCAGCCCACCGGTAGGGGGACAGGGATACAATGAGCAGTTCTTC. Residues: CASSPPVGGQGYNEQFF.

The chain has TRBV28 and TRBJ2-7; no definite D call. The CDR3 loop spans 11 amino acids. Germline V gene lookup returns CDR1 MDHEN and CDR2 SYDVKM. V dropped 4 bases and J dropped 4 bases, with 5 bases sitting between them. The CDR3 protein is CASSSPYEQYF. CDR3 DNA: TGTGCCAGCAGTTCTCCTTACGAGCAGTACTTC. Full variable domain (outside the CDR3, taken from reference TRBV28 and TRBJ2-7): DVKVTQSSRYLVKRTGEKVFLECVQDMDHENMFWYRQDPGLGLRLIYFSYDVKMKEKGDIPEGYSVSREKKERFSLILESASTNQTSMYLCASSSPYEQYFGPGTRLTVT.

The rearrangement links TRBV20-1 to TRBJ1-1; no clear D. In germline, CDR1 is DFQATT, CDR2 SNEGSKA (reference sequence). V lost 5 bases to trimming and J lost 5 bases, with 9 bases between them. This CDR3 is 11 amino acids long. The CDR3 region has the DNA TGCAGTGCTTCAGCTAGGACTGAAGCTTTCTTT. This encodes CSASARTEAFF.

In DNA, the CDR3 is TGTGCCAGCAGCTTAGATTTCGGGGAGTTGCTGAACGAGCAGTACTTC. It is translated as CASSLDFGELLNEQYF. The chain joins TRBV11-1 to TRBJ2-7; D possibly corresponds to TRBD2 (5 bases). Germline CDR1 SGHAT, CDR2 FQDESV (reference sequence). The CDR3 has 16 amino acids. The V and J ends lost 1 base and 5 bases respectively, with 18 bases between them.

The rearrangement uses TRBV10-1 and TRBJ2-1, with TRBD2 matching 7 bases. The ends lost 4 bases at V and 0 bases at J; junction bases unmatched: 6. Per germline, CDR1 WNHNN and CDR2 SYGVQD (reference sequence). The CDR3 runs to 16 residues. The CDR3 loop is CASSVLASSSYNEQFF. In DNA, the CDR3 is TGCGCCAGCAGTGTACTAGCGTCGAGCTCCTACAATGAGCAGTTCTTC.

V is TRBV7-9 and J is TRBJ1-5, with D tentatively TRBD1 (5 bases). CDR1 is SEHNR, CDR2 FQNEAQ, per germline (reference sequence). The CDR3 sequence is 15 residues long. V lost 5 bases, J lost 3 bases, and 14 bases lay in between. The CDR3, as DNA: TGTGCCAGCAGCCTGACGGGGCAGAACAATCAGCCCCAGCATTTT. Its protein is CASSLTGQNNQPQHF.

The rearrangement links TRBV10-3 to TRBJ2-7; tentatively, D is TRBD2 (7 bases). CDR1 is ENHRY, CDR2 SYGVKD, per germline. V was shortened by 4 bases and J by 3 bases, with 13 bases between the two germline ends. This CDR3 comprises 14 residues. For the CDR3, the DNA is TGTGCCATCAGTGGGGGGGGCAGAGGCTACGAGCAGTACTTC. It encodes CAISGGGRGYEQYF.

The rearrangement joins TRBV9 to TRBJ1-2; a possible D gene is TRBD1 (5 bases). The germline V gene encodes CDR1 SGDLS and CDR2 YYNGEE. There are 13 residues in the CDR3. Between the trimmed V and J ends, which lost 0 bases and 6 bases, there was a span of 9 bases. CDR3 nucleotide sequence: TGTGCCAGCAGCGTAGATTCGGGGCATGGCTACACCTTC. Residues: CASSVDSGHGYTF.

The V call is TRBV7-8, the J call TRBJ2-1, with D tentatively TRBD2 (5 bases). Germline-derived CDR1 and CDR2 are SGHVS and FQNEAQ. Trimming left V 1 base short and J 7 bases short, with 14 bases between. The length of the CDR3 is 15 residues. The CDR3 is CASSLGPADTNEQFF. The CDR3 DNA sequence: TGTGCCAGCAGCTTAGGTCCAGCGGATACTAATGAGCAGTTCTTC.

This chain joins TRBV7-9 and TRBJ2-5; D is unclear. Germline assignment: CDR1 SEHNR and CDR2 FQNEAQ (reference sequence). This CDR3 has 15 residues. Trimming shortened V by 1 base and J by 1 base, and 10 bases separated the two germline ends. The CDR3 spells CASSLGSHLQETQYF. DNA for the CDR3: TGTGCCAGCAGCTTAGGGTCCCACCTCCAAGAGACCCAGTACTTC. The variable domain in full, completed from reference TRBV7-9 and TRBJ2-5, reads DTGVSQNPRHKITKRGQNVTFRCDPISEHNRLYWYRQTLGQGPEFLTYFQNEAQLEKSRLLSDRFSAERPKGSFSTLEIQRTEQGDSAMYLCASSLGSHLQETQYFGPGTRLLVL.

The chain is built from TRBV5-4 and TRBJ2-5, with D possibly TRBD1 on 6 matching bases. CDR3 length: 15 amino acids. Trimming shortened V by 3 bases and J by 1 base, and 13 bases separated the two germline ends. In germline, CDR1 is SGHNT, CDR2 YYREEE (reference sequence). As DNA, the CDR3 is TGTGCCAGCAGCTCCCAACAGGGTGCCCAAGAGACCCAGTACTTC. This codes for CASSSQQGAQETQYF.

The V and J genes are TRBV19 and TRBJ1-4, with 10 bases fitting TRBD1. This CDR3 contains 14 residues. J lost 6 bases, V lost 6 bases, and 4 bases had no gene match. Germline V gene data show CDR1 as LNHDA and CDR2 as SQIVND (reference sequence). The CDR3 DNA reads TGTGCCAGTAGGACCGGGACAGGGGATGAAAAACTGTTTTTT. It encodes CASRTGTGDEKLFF.

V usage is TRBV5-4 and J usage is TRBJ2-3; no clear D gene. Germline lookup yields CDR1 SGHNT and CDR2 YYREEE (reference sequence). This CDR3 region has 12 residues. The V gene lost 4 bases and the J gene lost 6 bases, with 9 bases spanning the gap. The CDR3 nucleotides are TGTGCCAGCAGCCTTACTTGGGATACGCAGTATTTT. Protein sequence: CASSLTWDTQYF.